This T cell receptor beta chain was identified in a study of blood T cell repertoires in COVID-19. Across the study: PBMCs, B-cell-depleted T cells, or T cells provided the cDNA or gDNA that made up the material.

Between the trimmed V and J ends, which lost 3 bases and 6 bases, there was a span of 12 bases. The CDR3 contains 14 residues. The germline gives CDR1 MGHDK, CDR2 SYGVNS. TCRdb's copy holds only in-frame clones and misses some; the assay was immunoSEQ multiplex PCR. Here the sample spans 130,000 to 150,000 clones, about 85% being singletons. The gene calls are TRBV25-1 and TRBJ1-5, with a possible D match to TRBD1 (6 bases). The TCR originated in a woman aged 40 to 49 with active or convalescent COVID-19. The sequenced sample consisted of peripheral blood. The CDR3 DNA is TGTGCCAGCAGTGAGACAAACAGGGCTCAGCCCCAGCATTTT. Its translation is CASSETNRAQPQHF.